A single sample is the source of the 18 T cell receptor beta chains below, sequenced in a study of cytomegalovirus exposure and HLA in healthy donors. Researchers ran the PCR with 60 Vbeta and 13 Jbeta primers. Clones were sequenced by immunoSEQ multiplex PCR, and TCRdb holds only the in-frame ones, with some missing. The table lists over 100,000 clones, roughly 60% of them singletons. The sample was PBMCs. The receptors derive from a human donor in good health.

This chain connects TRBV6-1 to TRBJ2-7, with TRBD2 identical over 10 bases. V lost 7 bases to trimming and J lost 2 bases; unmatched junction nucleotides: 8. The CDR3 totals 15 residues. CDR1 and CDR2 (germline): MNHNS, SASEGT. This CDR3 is CASTAEGTSAYEQYF. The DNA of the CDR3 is TGTGCCAGCACCGCGGAGGGGACTAGCGCCTACGAGCAGTACTTC.

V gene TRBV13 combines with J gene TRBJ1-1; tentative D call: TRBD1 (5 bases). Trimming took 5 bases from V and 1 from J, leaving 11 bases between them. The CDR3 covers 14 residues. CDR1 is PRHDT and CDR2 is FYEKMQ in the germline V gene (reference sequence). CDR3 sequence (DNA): TGTGCCAGCAGCCGACTGACAGAGAACACTGAAGCTTTCTTT. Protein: CASSRLTENTEAFF.

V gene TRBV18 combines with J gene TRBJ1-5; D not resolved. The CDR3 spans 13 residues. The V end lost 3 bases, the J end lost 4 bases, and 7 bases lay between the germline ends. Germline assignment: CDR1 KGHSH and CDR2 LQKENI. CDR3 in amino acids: CASSPGENQPQHF. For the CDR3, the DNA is TGTGCCAGCTCACCGGGAGAGAATCAGCCCCAGCATTTT.

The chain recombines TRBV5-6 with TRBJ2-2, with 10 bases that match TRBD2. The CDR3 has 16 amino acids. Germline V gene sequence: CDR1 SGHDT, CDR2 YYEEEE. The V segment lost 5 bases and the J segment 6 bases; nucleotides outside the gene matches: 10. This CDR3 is CASRPGLAFGAGELFF. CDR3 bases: TGTGCCAGCAGACCGGGACTAGCGTTCGGAGCCGGGGAGCTGTTTTTT.

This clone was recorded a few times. CDR3 amino acids: CASSQARGGGNTIYF. DNA for the CDR3: TGCGCCAGCAGCCAAGCAAGGGGCGGTGGAAACACCATATATTTT. The rearrangement links TRBV4-1 to TRBJ1-3; tentatively, D is TRBD1 (5 bases). CDR3 length: 15 residues. Germline CDR1 and CDR2: MGHRA and YSYEKL. V lost 1 base and J lost 3, with 10 bases in between.

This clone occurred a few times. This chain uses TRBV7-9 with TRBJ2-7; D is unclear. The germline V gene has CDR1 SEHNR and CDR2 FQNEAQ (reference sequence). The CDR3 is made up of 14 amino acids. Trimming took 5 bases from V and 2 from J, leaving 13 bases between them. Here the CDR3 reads CASSPPSSPYEQYF. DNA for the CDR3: TGTGCCAGCAGCCCTCCGTCTTCCCCCTACGAGCAGTACTTC.

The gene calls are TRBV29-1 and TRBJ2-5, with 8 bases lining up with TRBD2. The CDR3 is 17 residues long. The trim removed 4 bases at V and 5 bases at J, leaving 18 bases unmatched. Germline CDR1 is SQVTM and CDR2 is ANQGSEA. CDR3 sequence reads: CSVGISWVRGVAETQYF. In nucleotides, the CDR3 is TGCAGCGTTGGAATTAGCTGGGTGCGGGGGGTAGCTGAGACCCAGTACTTC.

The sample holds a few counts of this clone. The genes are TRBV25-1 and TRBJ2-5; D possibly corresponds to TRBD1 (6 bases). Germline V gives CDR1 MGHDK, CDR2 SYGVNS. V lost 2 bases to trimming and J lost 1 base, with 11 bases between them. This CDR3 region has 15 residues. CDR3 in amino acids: CASSEAGTPQETQYF. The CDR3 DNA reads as TGTGCCAGCAGTGAAGCCGGGACACCCCAAGAGACCCAGTACTTC.

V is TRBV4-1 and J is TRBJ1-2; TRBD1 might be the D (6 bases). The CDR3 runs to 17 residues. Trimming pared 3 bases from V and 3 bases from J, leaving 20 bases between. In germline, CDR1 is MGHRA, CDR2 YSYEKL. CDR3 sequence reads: CASSQGPRLDSDYGYTF. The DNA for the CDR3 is TGCGCCAGCAGCCAGGGGCCCCGATTGGACAGTGACTATGGCTACACCTTC.

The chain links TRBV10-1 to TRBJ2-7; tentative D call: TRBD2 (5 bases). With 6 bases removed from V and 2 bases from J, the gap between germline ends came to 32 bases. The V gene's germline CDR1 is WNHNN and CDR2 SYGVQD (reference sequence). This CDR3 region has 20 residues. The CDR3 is CASRLPTPGPVPHGTYEQYF. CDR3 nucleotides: TGCGCCAGCAGACTACCTACCCCCGGGCCTGTCCCCCACGGGACCTACGAGCAGTACTTC.

Written as DNA, the CDR3 is TGTGCCAGCAGCCAAGAACTACGACGGGACCAAGAGACCCAGTACTTC. This translates into CASSQELRRDQETQYF. V and J are TRBV4-2 and TRBJ2-5, with D unclear. This CDR3 has 16 amino acids. The germline gives CDR1 LGHNA, CDR2 YNFKEQ. V gave up 0 bases and J gave up 0 bases, with 11 bases separating them.

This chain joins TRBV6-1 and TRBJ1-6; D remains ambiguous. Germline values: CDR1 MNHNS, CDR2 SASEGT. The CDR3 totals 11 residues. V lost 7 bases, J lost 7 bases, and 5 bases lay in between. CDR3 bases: TGTGCCAGCACTAGCAATTCACCCCTCCACTTT. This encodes CASTSNSPLHF.

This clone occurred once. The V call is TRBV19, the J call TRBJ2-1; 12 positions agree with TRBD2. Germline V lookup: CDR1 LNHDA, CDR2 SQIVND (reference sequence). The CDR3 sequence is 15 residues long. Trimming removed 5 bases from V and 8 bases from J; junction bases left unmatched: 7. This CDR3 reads CASSASSGRVYEQFF. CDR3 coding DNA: TGTGCCAGTAGTGCATCTAGCGGGAGGGTATATGAGCAGTTCTTC.

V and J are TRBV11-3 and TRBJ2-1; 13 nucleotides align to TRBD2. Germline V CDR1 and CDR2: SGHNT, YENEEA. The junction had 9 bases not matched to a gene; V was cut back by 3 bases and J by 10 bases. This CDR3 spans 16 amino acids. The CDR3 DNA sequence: TGTGCCAGCAGCTTCGCACTAGCGGGAGGGCGAGGCGAGCAGTTCTTC. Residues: CASSFALAGGRGEQFF.

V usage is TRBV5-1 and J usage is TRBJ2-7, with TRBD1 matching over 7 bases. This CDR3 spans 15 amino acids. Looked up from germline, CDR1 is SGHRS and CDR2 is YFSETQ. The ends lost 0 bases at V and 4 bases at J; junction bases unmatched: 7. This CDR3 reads CASSLVGGVNYEQYF. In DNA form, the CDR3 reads TGCGCCAGCAGCTTGGTAGGGGGCGTGAATTACGAGCAGTACTTC. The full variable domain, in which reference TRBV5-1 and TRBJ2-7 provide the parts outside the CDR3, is KAGVTQTPRYLIKTRGQQVTLSCSPISGHRSVSWYQQTPGQGLQFLFEYFSETQRNKGNFPGRFSGRQFSNSRSEMNVSTLELGDSALYLCASSLVGGVNYEQYFGPGTRLTVT.

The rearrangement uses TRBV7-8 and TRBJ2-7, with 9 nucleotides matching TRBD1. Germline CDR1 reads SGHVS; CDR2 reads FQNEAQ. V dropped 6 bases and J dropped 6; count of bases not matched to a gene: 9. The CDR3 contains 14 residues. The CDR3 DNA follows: TGTGCCAGCAGACGCACAGGGGGCTCCGGCGAGCAGTACTTC. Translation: CASRRTGGSGEQYF.

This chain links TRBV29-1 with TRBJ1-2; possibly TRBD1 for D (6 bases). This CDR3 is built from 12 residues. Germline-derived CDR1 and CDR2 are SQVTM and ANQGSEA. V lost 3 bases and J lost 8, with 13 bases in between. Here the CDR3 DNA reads TGCAGCGTTGAGGGGCAGGGGAGCGGCTACACCTTC. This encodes CSVEGQGSGYTF. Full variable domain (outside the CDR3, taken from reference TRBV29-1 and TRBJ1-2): SAVISQKPSRDICQRGTSLTIQCQVDSQVTMMFWYRQQPGQSLTLIATANQGSEATYESGFVIDKFPISRPNLTFSTLTVSNMSPEDSSIYLCSVEGQGSGYTFGSGTRLTVV.

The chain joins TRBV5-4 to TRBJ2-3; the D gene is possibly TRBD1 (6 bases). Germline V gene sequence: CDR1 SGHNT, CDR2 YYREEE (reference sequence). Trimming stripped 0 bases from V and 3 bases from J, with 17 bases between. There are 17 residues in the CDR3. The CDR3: CASSLGIPGARTDTQYF. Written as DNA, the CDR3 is TGTGCCAGCAGCTTGGGGATACCAGGGGCGCGGACAGATACGCAGTATTTT.